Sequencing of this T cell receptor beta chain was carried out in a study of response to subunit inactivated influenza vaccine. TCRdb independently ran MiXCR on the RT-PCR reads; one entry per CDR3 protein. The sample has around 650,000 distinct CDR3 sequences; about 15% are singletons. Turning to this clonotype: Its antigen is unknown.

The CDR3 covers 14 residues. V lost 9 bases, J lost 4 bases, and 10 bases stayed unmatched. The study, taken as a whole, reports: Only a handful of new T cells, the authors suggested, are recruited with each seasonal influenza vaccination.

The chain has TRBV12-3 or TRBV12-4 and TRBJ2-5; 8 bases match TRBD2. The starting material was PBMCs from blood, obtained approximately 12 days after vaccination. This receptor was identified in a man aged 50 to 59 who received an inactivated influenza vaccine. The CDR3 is CASFPSGGAETQYF. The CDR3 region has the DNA TGTGCCAGTTTCCCGTCGGGGGGGGCAGAGACCCAGTACTTC.